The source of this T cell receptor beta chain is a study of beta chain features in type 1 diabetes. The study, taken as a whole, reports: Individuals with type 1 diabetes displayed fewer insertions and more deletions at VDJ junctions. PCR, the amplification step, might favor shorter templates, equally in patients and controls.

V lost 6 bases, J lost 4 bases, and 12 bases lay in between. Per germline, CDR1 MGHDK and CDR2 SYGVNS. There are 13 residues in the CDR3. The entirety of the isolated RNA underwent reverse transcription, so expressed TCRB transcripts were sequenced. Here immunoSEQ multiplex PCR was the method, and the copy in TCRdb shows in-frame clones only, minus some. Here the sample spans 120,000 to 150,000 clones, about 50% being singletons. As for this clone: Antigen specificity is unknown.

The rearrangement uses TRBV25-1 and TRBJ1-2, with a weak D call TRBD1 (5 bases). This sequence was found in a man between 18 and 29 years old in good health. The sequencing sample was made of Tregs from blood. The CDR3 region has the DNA TGTGCCAGCAGATTGGGGGGTAGCTATGGCTACACCTTC. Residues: CASRLGGSYGYTF.